This TCR beta chain appears in the sequencing data of a study of beta chain features in type 1 diabetes. Whole-study results and caveats: Whether TCRB rearrangement is influenced by HLA type was left unresolved in this analysis. Equally in patients and controls, shorter templates might have been favored by PCR. All four CD4+ subsets from Type 1 diabetes patients carried moderately but significantly shorter TCRB CDR3s.

This CDR3 comprises 13 residues. Germline V gene sequence: CDR1 SNHLY, CDR2 FYNNEI. V lost 4 bases and J 0 bases, leaving 5 bases between the germline ends. This clone was counted between two and nine times. What it binds is not known. Reverse transcribing all isolated RNA meant expressed TCRB transcripts were sequenced. The method was immunoSEQ multiplex PCR; TCRdb's version includes in-frame clones alone and lacks a portion of them. The sample holds about 620,000 clones, around 15% seen once. This TCR was recovered from a man aged 18-30 years in good health. Sequencing was done on a sample of naive CD4+ T cells from blood. This sequence joins TRBV2 and TRBJ2-3; unclear D gene. In DNA, the CDR3 is TGTGCCAGCAGTGGAGGCAGCACAGATACGCAGTATTTT. It is translated as CASSGGSTDTQYF.